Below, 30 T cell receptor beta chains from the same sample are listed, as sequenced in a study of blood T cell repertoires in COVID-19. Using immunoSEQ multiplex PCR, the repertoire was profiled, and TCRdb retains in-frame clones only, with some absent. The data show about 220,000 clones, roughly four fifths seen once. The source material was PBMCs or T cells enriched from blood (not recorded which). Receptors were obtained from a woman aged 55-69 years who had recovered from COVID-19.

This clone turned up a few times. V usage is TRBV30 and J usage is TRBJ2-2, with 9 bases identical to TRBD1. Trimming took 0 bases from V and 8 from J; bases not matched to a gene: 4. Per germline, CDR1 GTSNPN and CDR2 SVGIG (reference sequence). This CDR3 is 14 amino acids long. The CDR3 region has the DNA TGTGCCTGGAGTGTACAGGGGGCGCGGGGGGAGCTGTTTTTT. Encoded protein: CAWSVQGARGELFF.

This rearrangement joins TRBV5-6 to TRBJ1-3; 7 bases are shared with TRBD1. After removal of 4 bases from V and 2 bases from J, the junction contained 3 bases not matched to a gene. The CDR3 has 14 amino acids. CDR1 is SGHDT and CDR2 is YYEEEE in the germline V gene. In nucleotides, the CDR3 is TGTGCCAGCAGCCGAGACAGGGCTGGAAACACCATATATTTT. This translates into CASSRDRAGNTIYF.

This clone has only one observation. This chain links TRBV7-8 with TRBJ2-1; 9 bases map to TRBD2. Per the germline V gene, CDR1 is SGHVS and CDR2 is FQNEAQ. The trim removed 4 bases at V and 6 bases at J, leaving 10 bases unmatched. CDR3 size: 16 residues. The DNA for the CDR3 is TGTGCCAGCAGCTCCCGAGTAGCGGGGGTCTTCAATGAGCAGTTCTTC. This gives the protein CASSSRVAGVFNEQFF.

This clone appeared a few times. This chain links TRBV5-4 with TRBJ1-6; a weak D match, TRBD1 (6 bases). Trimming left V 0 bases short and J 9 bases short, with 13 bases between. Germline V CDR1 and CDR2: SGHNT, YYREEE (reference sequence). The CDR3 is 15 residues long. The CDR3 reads CASSLDRERASPLHF. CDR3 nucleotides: TGTGCCAGCAGCTTGGACAGGGAGAGGGCTTCACCCCTCCACTTT.

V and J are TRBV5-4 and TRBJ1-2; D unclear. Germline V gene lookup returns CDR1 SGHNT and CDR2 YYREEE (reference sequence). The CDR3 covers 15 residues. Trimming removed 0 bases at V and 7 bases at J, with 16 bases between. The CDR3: CASSLAVGSPSGYTF. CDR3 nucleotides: TGTGCCAGCAGCTTGGCCGTCGGGTCCCCCTCTGGCTACACCTTC.

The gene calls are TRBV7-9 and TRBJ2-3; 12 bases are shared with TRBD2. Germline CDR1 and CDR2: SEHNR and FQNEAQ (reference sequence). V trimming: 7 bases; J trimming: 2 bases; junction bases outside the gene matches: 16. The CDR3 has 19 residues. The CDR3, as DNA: TGTGCCAGCACCCTAGGGCTAGCGGGAGGGTCCTCTCTCACAGATACGCAGTATTTT. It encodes CASTLGLAGGSSLTDTQYF.

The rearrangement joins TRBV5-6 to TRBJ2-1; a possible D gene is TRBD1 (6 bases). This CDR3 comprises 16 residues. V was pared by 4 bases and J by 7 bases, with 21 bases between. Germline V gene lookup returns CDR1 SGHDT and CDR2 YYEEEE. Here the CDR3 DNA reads TGTGCCAGCAGCCCATCCGGTGTACAGGGCTTTAATGAGCAGTTCTTC. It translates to CASSPSGVQGFNEQFF.

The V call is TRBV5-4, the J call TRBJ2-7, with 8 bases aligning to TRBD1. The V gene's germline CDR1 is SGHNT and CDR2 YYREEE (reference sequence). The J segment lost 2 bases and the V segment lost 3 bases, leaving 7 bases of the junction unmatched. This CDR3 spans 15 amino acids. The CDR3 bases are TGTGCCAGCAGCTCGGACAGGGCCGTCGCCTACGAGCAGTACTTC. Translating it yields CASSSDRAVAYEQYF.

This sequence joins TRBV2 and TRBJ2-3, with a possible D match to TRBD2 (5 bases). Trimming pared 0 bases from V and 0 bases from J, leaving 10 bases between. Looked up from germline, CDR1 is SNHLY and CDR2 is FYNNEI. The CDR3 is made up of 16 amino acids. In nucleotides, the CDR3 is TGTGCCAGCAGTGAAGCCGTAAGAGGGAGCACAGATACGCAGTATTTT. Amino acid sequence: CASSEAVRGSTDTQYF.

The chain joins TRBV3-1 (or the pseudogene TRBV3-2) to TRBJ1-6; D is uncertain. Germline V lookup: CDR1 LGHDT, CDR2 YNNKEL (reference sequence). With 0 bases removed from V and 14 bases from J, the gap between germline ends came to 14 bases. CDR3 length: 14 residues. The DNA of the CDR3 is TGTGCCAGCAGCCAAGATGATACGAGGTGGTCCCTCCACTTT. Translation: CASSQDDTRWSLHF.

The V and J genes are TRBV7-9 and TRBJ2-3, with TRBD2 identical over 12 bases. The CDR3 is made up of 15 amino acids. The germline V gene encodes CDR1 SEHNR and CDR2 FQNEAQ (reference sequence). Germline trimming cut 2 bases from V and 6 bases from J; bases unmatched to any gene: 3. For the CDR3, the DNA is TGTGCCAGCAGCTTACTAGCGGGGGGGCAGGATACGCAGTATTTT. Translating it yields CASSLLAGGQDTQYF.

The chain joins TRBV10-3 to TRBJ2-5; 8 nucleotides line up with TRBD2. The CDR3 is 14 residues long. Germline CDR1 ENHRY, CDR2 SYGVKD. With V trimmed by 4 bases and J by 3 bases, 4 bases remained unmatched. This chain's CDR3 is CAISGAGGEETQYF. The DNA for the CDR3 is TGTGCCATCAGTGGGGCGGGAGGAGAAGAGACCCAGTACTTC.

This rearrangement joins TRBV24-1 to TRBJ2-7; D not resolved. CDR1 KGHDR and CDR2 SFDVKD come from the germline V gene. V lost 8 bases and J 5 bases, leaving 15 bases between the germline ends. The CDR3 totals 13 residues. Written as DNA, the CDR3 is TGTGCCACCATAGTGAGTTTATGTAACGAGCAGTACTTC. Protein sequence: CATIVSLCNEQYF.

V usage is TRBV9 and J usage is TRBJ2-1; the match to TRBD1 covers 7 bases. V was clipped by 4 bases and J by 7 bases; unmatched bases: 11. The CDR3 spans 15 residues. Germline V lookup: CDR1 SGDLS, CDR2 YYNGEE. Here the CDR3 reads CASSLTGDRENEQFF. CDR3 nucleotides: TGTGCCAGCAGCCTCACCGGAGACAGGGAAAATGAGCAGTTCTTC.

CDR3 amino acids: CASSALGDTQYF. CDR3 in DNA: TGTGCCAGCAGTGCTCTAGGAGATACGCAGTATTTT. The gene calls are TRBV12-3 or TRBV12-4 and TRBJ2-3; D is unclear. This CDR3 is 12 amino acids long. V dropped 5 bases and J dropped 5 bases, with 8 bases sitting between them.

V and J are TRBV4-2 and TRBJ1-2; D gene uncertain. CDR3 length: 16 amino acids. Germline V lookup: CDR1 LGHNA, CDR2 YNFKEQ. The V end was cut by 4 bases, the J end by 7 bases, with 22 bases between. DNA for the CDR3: TGTGCCAGCAGCCCCGGGGTCGGTCAGACGCCCCTTGGCTACACCTTC. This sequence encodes CASSPGVGQTPLGYTF.

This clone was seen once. DNA of the CDR3: TGTGCCAGTAGGCCGGGACAGGGAATGAAGAACACTGAAGCTTTCTTT. Protein product: CASRPGQGMKNTEAFF. The V and J genes are TRBV19 and TRBJ1-1; the match to TRBD1 covers 9 bases. The junction had 9 bases not matched to a gene; V was cut back by 6 bases and J by 1 base. Germline CDR1 LNHDA, CDR2 SQIVND (reference sequence). The CDR3 contains 16 residues.

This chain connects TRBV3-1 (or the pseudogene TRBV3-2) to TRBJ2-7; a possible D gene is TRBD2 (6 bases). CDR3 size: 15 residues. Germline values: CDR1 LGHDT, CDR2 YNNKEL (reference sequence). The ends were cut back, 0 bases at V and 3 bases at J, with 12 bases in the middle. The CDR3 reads CASSQEGQGGYEQYF. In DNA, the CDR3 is TGTGCCAGCAGCCAAGAGGGGCAGGGAGGCTACGAGCAGTACTTC.

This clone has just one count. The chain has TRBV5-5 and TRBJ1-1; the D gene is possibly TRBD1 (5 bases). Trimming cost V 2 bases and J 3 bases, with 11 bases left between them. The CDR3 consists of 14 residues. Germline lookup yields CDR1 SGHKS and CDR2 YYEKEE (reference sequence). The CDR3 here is CASSFIVRDTEAFF. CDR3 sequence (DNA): TGTGCCAGCAGCTTTATCGTCAGGGACACTGAAGCTTTCTTT.

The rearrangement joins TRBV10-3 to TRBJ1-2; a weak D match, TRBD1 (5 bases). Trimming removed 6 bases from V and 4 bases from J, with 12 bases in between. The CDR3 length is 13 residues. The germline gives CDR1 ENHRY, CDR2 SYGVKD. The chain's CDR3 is CAIRGRQGYGYTF. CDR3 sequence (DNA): TGTGCCATCAGGGGGCGCCAGGGCTATGGCTACACCTTC.

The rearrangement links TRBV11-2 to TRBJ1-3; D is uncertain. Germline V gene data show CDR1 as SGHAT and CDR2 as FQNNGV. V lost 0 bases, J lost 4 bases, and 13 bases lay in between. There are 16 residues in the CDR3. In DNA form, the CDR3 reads TGTGCCAGCAGCTTAGAGATCGGGAATCTGGGAAACACCATATATTTT. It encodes CASSLEIGNLGNTIYF.

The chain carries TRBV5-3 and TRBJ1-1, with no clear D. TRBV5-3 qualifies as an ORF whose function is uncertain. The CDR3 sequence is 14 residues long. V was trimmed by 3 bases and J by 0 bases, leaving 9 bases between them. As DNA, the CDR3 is TGTGCCAGAAGCTCAGACATCATGAACACTGAAGCTTTCTTT. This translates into CARSSDIMNTEAFF.

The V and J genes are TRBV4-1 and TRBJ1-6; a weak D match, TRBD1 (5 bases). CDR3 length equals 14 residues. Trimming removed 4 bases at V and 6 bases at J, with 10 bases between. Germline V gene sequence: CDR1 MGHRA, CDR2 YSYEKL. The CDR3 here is CASSPQGANSPLHF. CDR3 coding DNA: TGCGCCAGCAGCCCCCAGGGCGCTAATTCACCCCTCCACTTT.

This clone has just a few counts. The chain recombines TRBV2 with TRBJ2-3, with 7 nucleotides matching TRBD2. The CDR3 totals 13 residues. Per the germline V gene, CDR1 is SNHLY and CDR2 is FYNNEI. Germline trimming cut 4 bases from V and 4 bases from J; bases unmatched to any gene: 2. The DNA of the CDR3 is TGTGCCAGCAGTGGCGGGGGAGCAGATACGCAGTATTTT. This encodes CASSGGGADTQYF.

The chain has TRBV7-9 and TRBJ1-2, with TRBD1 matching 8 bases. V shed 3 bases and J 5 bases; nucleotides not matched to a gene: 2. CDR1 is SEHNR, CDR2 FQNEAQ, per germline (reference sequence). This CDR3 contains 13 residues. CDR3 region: CASSFQGAYGYTF. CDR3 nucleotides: TGTGCCAGCAGCTTCCAGGGGGCTTATGGCTACACCTTC. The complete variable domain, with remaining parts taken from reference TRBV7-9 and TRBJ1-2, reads DTGVSQNPRHKITKRGQNVTFRCDPISEHNRLYWYRQTLGQGPEFLTYFQNEAQLEKSRLLSDRFSAERPKGSFSTLEIQRTEQGDSAMYLCASSFQGAYGYTFGSGTRLTVV.

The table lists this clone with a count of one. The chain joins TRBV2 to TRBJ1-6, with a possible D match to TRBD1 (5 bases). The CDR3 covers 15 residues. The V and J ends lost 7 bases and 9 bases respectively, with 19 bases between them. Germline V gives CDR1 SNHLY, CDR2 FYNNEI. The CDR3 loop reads CASTTRLDSSSPLHF. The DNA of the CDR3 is TGTGCCAGCACTACTCGACTCGACAGTAGTTCACCCCTCCACTTT.

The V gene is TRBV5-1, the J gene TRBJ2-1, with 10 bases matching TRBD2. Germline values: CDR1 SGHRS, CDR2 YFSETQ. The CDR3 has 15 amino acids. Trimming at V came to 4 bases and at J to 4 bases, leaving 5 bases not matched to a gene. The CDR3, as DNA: TGCGCCAGCAGCCCGGGACTAGCGACTTACAATGAGCAGTTCTTC. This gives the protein CASSPGLATYNEQFF.

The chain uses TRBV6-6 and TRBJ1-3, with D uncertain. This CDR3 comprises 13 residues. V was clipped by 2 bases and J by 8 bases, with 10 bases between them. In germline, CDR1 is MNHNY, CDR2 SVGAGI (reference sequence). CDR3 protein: CASSYPPPDTIYF. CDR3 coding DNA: TGTGCCAGCAGTTACCCCCCTCCAGACACCATATATTTT.

CDR3 residues: CASRGDSGGPLGNTIYF. The CDR3 DNA reads as TGTGCCAGCAGAGGGGATTCGGGGGGACCACTTGGAAACACCATATATTTT. The V call is TRBV7-9, the J call TRBJ1-3; the D gene is possibly TRBD1 (5 bases). Germline loops: CDR1 SEHNR, CDR2 FQNEAQ (reference sequence). The CDR3 loop spans 17 amino acids. Trimming shortened V by 6 bases and J by 3 bases, and 21 bases separated the two germline ends. The full variable domain, in which reference TRBV7-9 and TRBJ1-3 provide the parts outside the CDR3, is DTGVSQNPRHKITKRGQNVTFRCDPISEHNRLYWYRQTLGQGPEFLTYFQNEAQLEKSRLLSDRFSAERPKGSFSTLEIQRTEQGDSAMYLCASRGDSGGPLGNTIYFGEGSWLTVV.

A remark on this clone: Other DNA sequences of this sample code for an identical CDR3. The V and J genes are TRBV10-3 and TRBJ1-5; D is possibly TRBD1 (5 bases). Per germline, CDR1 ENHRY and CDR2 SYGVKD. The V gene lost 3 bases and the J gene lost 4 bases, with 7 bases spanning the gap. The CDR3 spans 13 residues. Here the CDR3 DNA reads TGTGCCATCAGTGACAGGGATAATCAGCCCCAGCATTTT. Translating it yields CAISDRDNQPQHF.